This TCR beta chain originates from a study of T cell repertoires in aging, cancer and after chemotherapy. Turning to the study itself: Over several months to years, re-sampled healthy donor repertoires clearly shared clones. Findings of the study overall: Compared with age-matched healthy donors, untreated hematological or solid cancer patients showed higher blood TCR clonality. Across the chemotherapy interval, each cancer cohort showed higher median generation probability, suggesting thymic rebound. In cancer patients, declining TCR diversity with age involved lost richness and lost evenness.

The CDR3 has 16 residues. V lost 2 bases to trimming and J lost 0 bases; unmatched junction nucleotides: 3. As to this clonotype: What it binds is unknown.

TRB rearrangements spanning V, D and J were amplified using mixed TRB-A/B primers. TCRdb processed the multiplex PCR reads anew with MiXCR; each CDR3 protein has one entry. Of about 12,000 distinct CDR3 sequences listed, 31% are singletons. Amplification of TCR beta used genomic DNA extracted from peripheral blood. The chain uses TRBV12-3 or TRBV12-4 and TRBJ1-5, with 8 bases identical to TRBD1. The sample was blood. This receptor was taken from a human donor in good health. The donor label of this sample is uncertain. This CDR3 is CASSLPGQGSNQPQHF. For the CDR3, the DNA is TGTGCCAGCAGTTTACCAGGACAGGGTAGCAATCAGCCCCAGCATTTT.